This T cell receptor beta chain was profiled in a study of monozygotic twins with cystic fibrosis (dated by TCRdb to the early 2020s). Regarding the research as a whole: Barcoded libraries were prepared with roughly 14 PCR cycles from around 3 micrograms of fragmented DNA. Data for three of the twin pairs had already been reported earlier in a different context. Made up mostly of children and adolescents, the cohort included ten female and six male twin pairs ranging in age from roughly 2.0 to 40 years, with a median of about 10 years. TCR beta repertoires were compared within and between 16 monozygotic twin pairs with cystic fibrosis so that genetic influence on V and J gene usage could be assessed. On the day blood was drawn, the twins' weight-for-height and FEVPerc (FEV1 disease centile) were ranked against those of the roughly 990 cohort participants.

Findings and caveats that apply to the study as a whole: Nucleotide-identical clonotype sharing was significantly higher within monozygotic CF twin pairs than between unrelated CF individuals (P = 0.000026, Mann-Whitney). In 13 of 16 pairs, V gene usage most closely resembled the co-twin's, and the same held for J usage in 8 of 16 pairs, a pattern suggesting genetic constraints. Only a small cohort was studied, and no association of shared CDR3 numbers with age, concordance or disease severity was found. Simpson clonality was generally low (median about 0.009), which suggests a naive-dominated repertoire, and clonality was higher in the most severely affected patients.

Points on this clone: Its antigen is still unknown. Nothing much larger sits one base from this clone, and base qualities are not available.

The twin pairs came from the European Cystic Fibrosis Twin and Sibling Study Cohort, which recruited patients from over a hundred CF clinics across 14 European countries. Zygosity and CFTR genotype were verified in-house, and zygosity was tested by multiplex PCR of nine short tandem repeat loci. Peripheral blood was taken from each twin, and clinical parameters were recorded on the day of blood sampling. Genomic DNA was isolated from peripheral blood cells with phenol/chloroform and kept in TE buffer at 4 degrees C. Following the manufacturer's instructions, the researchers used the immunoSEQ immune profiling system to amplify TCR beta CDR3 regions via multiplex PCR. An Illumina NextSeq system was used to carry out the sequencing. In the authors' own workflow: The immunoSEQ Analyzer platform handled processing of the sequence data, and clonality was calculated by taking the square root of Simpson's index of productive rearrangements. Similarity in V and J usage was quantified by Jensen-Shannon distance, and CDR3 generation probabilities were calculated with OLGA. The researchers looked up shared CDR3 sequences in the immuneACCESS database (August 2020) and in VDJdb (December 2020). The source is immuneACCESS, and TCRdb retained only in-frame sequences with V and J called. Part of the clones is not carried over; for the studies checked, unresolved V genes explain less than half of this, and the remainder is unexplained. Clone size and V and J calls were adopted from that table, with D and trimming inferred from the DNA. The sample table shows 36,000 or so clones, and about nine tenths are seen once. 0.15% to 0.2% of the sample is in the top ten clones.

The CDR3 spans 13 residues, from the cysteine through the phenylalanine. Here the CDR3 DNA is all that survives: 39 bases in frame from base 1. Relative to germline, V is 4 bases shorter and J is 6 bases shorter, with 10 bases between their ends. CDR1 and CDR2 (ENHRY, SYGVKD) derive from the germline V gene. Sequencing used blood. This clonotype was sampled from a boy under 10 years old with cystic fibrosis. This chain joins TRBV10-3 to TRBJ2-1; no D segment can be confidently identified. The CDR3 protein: CAISGTAGNEQFF. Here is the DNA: TGTGCCATCAGTGGGACGGCCGGCAATGAGCAGTTCTTC.